Listed below are T cell receptor beta chains from one sample, sequenced in a study of Graves' ophthalmopathy and Graves' hyperthyroidism. TCRdb used MiXCR to reprocess the multiplex PCR reads, holding one entry per CDR3 protein. Of approximately 640,000 distinct CDR3 sequences listed, 35% to 45% were seen once; the top ten hold 3% to 3.5%. Material for sequencing was peripheral blood. These receptors all stem from an adult man with Graves' ophthalmopathy. The CDR3 runs from the conserved cysteine through the conserved F or W. The D gene is left open where the match is weak. Where a row states a size, it is once, few, many or the class of an expanded clone; other rows omit it.

V gene	CDR3 length	clone size	J gene	D gene	CDR3 protein	CDR3 DNA
TRBV29-1	13	many	TRBJ2-7	NA	CSVVLMDSYEQYF	TGCAGCGTTGTTCTCATGGACTCCTACGAGCAGTACTTC
TRBV29-1	14	few	TRBJ2-4	TRBD2	CSVFSGTSGNIQYF	TGCAGCGTCTTCTCCGGGACTAGCGGAAACATTCAGTACTTC
TRBV15	14	NA	TRBJ1-2	NA	CATSSPTGDYGYTF	TGTGCCACCAGCTCCCCCACGGGAGACTATGGCTACACCTTC
TRBV19	14	few	TRBJ2-7	NA	CASSGRTFTYEQYF	TGTGCCAGTAGTGGGCGGACCTTTACCTACGAGCAGTACTTC
TRBV2	14	few	TRBJ1-1	NA	CASSELAVGTEAFF	TGTGCCAGCAGTGAGCTGGCAGTTGGTACTGAAGCTTTCTTT
TRBV7-2	15	many	TRBJ1-1	TRBD1	CASSSDRGMNTEAFF	TGTGCCAGCAGCTCGGACAGGGGGATGAACACTGAAGCTTTCTTT
TRBV12-3/TRBV12-4	13	many	TRBJ1-1	NA	CASSLGGHTEAFF	TGTGCCAGCAGTCTGGGGGGTCACACTGAAGCTTTCTTT
TRBV13	17	NA	TRBJ2-2	TRBD1	CASSASGWDSITGELFF	TGTGCCAGCAGCGCCAGCGGCTGGGACAGTATCACCGGGGAGCTGTTTTTT
TRBV7-9	15	once	TRBJ2-1	TRBD1	CASSVRGNAGNEQFF	TGTGCCAGCAGCGTCAGGGGGAATGCGGGCAATGAGCAGTTCTTC
TRBV7-9	14	NA	TRBJ1-2	NA	CASSSMTGHYGYTF	TGTGCCAGCAGCTCAATGACAGGTCACTATGGCTACACCTTC
TRBV5-1	16	NA	TRBJ1-1	TRBD1	CASSYWSRGRDGQAFF	TGCGCCAGCAGCTATTGGAGCAGGGGGCGAGATGGTCAAGCTTTCTTT
TRBV19	12	many	TRBJ1-4	TRBD1	CASRRQGEKLFF	TGTGCCAGTCGCAGACAGGGTGAAAAACTGTTTTTT
TRBV7-6	18	many	TRBJ2-2	TRBD2	CASSPTFSGRDSTGELFF	TGTGCCAGCAGCCCCACTTTTAGCGGGCGGGATAGCACCGGGGAGCTGTTTTTT
TRBV3-1	13	few	TRBJ1-5	NA	CASSQGGHQPQHF	TGTGCCAGCAGCCAAGGCGGGCATCAGCCCCAGCATTTT
TRBV7-8	12	many	TRBJ2-5	NA	CASSPRGETQYF	TGTGCCAGCAGCCCCCGGGGGGAGACCCAGTACTTC
TRBV7-2	15	many	TRBJ1-4	NA	CASSLAGQKNEKLFF	TGTGCCAGCAGCCTAGCCGGACAGAAGAATGAAAAACTGTTTTTT
TRBV20-1	13	NA	TRBJ1-6	NA	CSAILRGNQPLHF	TGCAGTGCCATCCTCAGGGGCAATCAGCCCCTCCACTTT
TRBV25-1	13	NA	TRBJ2-3	NA	CASSLVGQGACHF	NA
TRBV5-4	16	few	TRBJ1-3	TRBD1	CASSWGQDLSGNTIYF	TGTGCCAGCAGCTGGGGACAGGACCTCTCTGGAAACACCATATATTTT
TRBV4-1	12	few	TRBJ2-7	NA	CASSRAGAEQYF	TGCGCCAGCAGCCGGGCAGGGGCCGAGCAGTACTTC
TRBV6-9	15	few	TRBJ1-2	NA	CASSEPAKGGYGYTF	TGTGCCAGCAGTGAACCCGCGAAGGGGGGCTATGGCTACACCTTC
TRBV9	13	NA	TRBJ1-1	NA	CASSGTSGGYAFF	TGTGCCAGCAGCGGGACTAGCGGGGGGTATGCTTTCTTT
TRBV29-1	12	NA	TRBJ1-1	NA	CSVVGVVTEAFF	TGCAGCGTTGTAGGGGTCGTCACTGAAGCTTTCTTT
TRBV24-1	16	NA	TRBJ2-1	NA	CATSDHGFGTYNEQFF	TGTGCCACCAGTGATCACGGCTTTGGCACCTACAATGAGCAGTTCTTC
TRBV12-3/TRBV12-4	13	NA	TRBJ1-2	NA	CASSLPGSHGYTF	TGTGCCAGCAGTTTACCAGGGAGTCATGGCTACACCTTC
TRBV7-9	16	NA	TRBJ2-7	TRBD2	CASSPLTSGISYEQYF	TGTGCCAGCAGCCCACTGACTAGCGGGATATCCTACGAGCAGTACTTC
TRBV5-1	15	many	TRBJ1-1	NA	CASSLATGTNTEAFF	TGCGCCAGCAGCTTGGCTACAGGGACGAACACTGAAGCTTTCTTT
TRBV5-5	15	few	TRBJ1-5	TRBD1	CASSRLQGGNQPQHF	TGTGCCAGCAGCCGTCTACAGGGGGGCAATCAGCCCCAGCATTTT
TRBV9	14	once	TRBJ2-2	NA	CASSVVGVVGELFF	TGTGCCAGCAGCGTAGTAGGGGTAGTAGGGGAGCTGTTTTTT
TRBV7-9	11	NA	TRBJ1-4	NA	CASVRGEKLFF	TGTGCCAGCGTACGGGGGGAAAAACTGTTTTTT
TRBV12-3/TRBV12-4	16	NA	TRBJ2-7	NA	CASRGVGERSSYEQYF	TGTGCCAGCAGGGGGGTGGGGGAGCGCAGCTCCTACGAGCAGTACTTC
TRBV11-2	16	NA	TRBJ2-5	TRBD1	CASSPMGQGILETQYF	TGTGCCAGCAGCCCAATGGGACAGGGAATTTTGGAGACCCAGTACTTC
TRBV7-3	17	few	TRBJ1-6	NA	CASNPFGEGPGRSPLHF	TGTGCCAGCAACCCTTTTGGGGAGGGGCCCGGACGTTCACCCCTCCACTTT
TRBV19	15	many	TRBJ2-5	TRBD1	CASSVGQGERETQYF	TGTGCCAGTAGTGTAGGACAGGGGGAACGTGAGACCCAGTACTTC
TRBV7-2	15	few	TRBJ2-2	TRBD1	CASSRGQGSTGELFF	TGTGCCAGCAGCCGGGGACAGGGGAGCACCGGGGAGCTGTTTTTT
TRBV19	14	many	TRBJ2-6	NA	CASLDRAGANVLTF	TGTGCCAGTTTGGATCGGGCAGGGGCCAACGTCCTGACTTTC
TRBV7-9	13	many	TRBJ2-6	NA	CASQSSGANVLTF	TGTGCCAGCCAGAGCTCTGGGGCCAACGTCCTGACTTTC
TRBV2	16	few	TRBJ1-2	TRBD1	CASSPTRTGDNYGYTF	TGTGCCAGCAGTCCCACCCGGACAGGGGATAACTATGGCTACACCTTC
TRBV29-1	12	many	TRBJ2-5	NA	CSVRGLQETQYF	TGCAGCGTACGGGGGTTACAAGAGACCCAGTACTTC
TRBV7-6	14	many	TRBJ2-7	TRBD1	CASSTDRVAYEQYF	TGTGCCAGCAGCACGGACAGGGTGGCCTACGAGCAGTACTTC
TRBV2	12	many	TRBJ2-7	NA	CASRDNSYEQYF	TGTGCCAGCCGGGACAACTCCTACGAGCAGTACTTC
TRBV2	15	many	TRBJ2-7	TRBD2	CASRRDTSGRLEQYF	TGTGCCAGCAGGCGCGACACTAGCGGGAGGCTCGAGCAGTACTTC
TRBV7-2	13	few	TRBJ2-5	TRBD2	CAWGAGSVETQYF	TGTGCCTGGGGAGCGGGGTCGGTAGAGACCCAGTACTTC
TRBV10-3	17	NA	TRBJ1-5	TRBD1	CAISYRTAMDRVQPQHF	TGTGCCATCAGTTACCGCACCGCCATGGACAGGGTCCAGCCCCAGCATTTT
TRBV14	14	many	TRBJ2-5	TRBD2	CASSPGLVQETQYF	TGTGCCAGCAGCCCAGGACTAGTTCAAGAGACCCAGTACTTC
TRBV2	20	many	TRBJ2-6	NA	CASSHDMQDNSPSGANVLTF	TGTGCCAGCAGTCATGATATGCAGGACAATTCCCCCTCTGGGGCCAACGTCCTGACTTTC
TRBV7-6	14	many	TRBJ1-2	TRBD1	CASSFGTGDGGYTF	TGTGCCAGCAGCTTTGGGACAGGGGATGGCGGCTACACCTTC
TRBV10-3	13	NA	TRBJ2-3	TRBD2	CAIMGGFADTQYF	TGTGCCATCATGGGGGGGTTCGCAGATACGCAGTATTTT
TRBV15	16	NA	TRBJ1-2	TRBD1	CATSRTRTGGVHGYTF	TGTGCCACCAGCAGAACTCGGACAGGGGGCGTCCATGGCTACACCTTC
TRBV15	10	NA	TRBJ1-2	NA	CATSTGAYTF	TGTGCCACCAGCACGGGGGCCTACACCTTC